This T cell receptor beta chain is from a study of blood T cells in healthy people across ages. V was clipped by 4 bases and J by 1 base, with 10 bases between them. Germline V gene lookup returns CDR1 SGHDN and CDR2 FVKESK. The CDR3 runs to 14 residues. Donors gave approximately 9.9 milliliters of peripheral blood apiece. Extraction yielded at least 6 micrograms of total RNA per sample. Next came a second PCR, run for about 7 to 12 cycles, which used a sample-barcoded 5' primer along with a J-beta primer mix. Through a template-switch adaptor with 12 random nucleotides, each cDNA molecule received a tag. TCRdb used MiXCR to reprocess the 5' RACE reads, holding one entry per CDR3 protein. The top ten clones hold 20% to 25% of a sample with about 730,000 distinct CDR3 sequences, 35% to 45% of them seen once.

Sequencing input: blood. This sequence joins TRBV14 and TRBJ1-2; TRBD1 might be the D (5 bases). The source is an older woman in good health. The CDR3 here is CASSLGGYNYGYTF. In nucleotides, the CDR3 is TGTGCCAGCAGCCTGGGGGGTTATAACTATGGCTACACCTTC. The full variable domain, in which reference TRBV14 and TRBJ1-2 provide the parts outside the CDR3, is EAGVTQFPSHSVIEKGQTVTLRCDPISGHDNLYWYRRVMGKEIKFLLHFVKESKQDESGMPNNRFLAERTGGTYSTLKVQPAELEDSGVYFCASSLGGYNYGYTFGSGTRLTVV.